This T cell receptor beta chain is drawn from a study of blood T cell repertoires in COVID-19. Generated by immunoSEQ multiplex PCR, the TCRdb table keeps only in-frame clones and is missing some. The sample consists of about 180,000 clones, more than 65% of them appearing once. This CDR3 has 15 amino acids. Germline V CDR1 and CDR2: MNHEY, SVGAGI. Trimming cost V 7 bases and J 3 bases, with 13 bases left between them. V is TRBV6-5 and J is TRBJ2-6; perhaps TRBD2 as D (6 bases). The specimen was peripheral blood. The sequence was obtained from a woman aged 55 to 70 with COVID-19, enrolled during active disease. The CDR3 nucleotides are TGTGCCAGCACCACGTTAGCGGTTGGGGCCAACGTCCTGACTTTC. It encodes CASTTLAVGANVLTF.